This entry concerns a single TCR beta chain. How the authors handled the data: Reference gene primers were amplified, and this amplification served to estimate nucleated cell counts. This table comes from immunoSEQ multiplex PCR, and its TCRdb copy is limited to in-frame clones, with some not included. The V and J calls and the clone size are those of that table, but D and trimming were determined from the DNA. Among more than 110,000 clones listed, around 80% were seen once. The V and J ends lost 3 bases and 7 bases, in that order; junction bases with no gene match: 14. CDR3 length: 17 residues. Per germline, CDR1 SGHNT and CDR2 YYREEE (reference sequence). The data are from a study of blood T cell repertoires in COVID-19.

The V and J genes are TRBV5-4 and TRBJ1-2; 11 bases align to TRBD1. The receptor comes from a woman of 80 years or more with active or convalescent COVID-19. The sample comprised peripheral blood. The CDR3 nucleotides are TGTGCCAGCAGCTCGCGGGCCGCGGGACAGGGGGTAGTTGGCTACACCTTC. This encodes CASSSRAAGQGVVGYTF. Complete variable domain (other parts from reference TRBV5-4 and TRBJ1-2): ETGVTQSPTHLIKTRGQQVTLRCSSQSGHNTVSWYQQALGQGPQFIFQYYREEENGRGNFPPRFSGLQFPNYSSELNVNALELDDSALYLCASSSRAAGQGVVGYTFGSGTRLTVV.